The entry that follows covers one T cell receptor (beta chain) sequence. This entry comes from a study of T cells expressing NK-cell markers. Following a re-call of the 5' RACE reads, TCRdb has one entry per CDR3 protein and lacks DNA. The sample is made up of roughly 450,000 distinct CDR3 sequences, and the top ten hold around 1.4% of it. This TCR derives from a woman aged 45-59 years in good health. The sample comprised blood T cells: a sorted CD56 or NKG2C T cell subset, CD4+ or CD8+ T cells, or bulk PBMC T cells (not recorded which).

Here the CDR3 reads CATSEDPGRGADEQFF. This rearrangement joins TRBV24-1 to TRBJ2-1; TCRdb indicates TRBD1, and absent DNA this call remains unverified. The CDR3 is 16 amino acids. Per germline, CDR1 KGHDR and CDR2 SFDVKD.